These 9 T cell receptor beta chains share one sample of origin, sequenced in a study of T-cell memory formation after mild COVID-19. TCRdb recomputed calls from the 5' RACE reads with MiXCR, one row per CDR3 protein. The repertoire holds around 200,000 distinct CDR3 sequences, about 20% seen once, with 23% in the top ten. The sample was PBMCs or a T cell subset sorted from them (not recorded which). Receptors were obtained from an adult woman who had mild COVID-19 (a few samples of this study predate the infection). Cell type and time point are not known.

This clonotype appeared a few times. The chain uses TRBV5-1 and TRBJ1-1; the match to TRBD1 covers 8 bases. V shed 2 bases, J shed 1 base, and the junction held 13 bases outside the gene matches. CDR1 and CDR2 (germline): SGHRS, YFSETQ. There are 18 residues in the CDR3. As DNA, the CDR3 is TGCGCCAGCAGCTTCCCAATCGGGACAGGCCCAGGGAACACTGAAGCTTTCTTT. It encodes CASSFPIGTGPGNTEAFF.

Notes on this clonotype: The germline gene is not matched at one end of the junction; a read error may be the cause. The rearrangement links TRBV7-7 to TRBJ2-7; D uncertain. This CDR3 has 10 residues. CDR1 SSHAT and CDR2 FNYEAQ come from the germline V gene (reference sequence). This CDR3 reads CASTPLEQYF. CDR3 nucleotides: TGTGCTAGCACCCCCCTGGAGCAGTACTTC.

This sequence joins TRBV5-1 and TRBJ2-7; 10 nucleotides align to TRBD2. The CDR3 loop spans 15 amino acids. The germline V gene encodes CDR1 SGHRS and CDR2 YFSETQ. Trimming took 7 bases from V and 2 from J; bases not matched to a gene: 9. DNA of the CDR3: TGCGCCAGCCGACTAGCGGGCCTCCCCACCTACGAGCAGTACTTC. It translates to CASRLAGLPTYEQYF.

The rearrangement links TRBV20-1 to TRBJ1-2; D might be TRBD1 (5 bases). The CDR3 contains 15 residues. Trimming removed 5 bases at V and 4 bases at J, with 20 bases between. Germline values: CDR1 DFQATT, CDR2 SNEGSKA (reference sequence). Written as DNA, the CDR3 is TGCAGTGCTGGGCCAGGGCAGCCGCTTGTCTATGGCTACACCTTC. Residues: CSAGPGQPLVYGYTF.

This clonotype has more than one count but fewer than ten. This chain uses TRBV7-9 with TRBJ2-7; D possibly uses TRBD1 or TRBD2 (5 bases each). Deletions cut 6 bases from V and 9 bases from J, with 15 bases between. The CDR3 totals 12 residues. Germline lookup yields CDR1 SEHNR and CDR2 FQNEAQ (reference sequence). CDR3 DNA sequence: TGTGCCAGCAGTACCCGTGAGGGGAGGCAGTACTTC. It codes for CASSTREGRQYF.

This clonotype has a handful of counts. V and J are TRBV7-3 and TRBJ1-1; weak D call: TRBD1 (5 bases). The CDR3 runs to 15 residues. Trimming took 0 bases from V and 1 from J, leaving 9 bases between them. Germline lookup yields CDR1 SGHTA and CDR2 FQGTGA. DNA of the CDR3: TGTGCCAGCAGCTTAACGGACAACCCGAACACTGAAGCTTTCTTT. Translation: CASSLTDNPNTEAFF.

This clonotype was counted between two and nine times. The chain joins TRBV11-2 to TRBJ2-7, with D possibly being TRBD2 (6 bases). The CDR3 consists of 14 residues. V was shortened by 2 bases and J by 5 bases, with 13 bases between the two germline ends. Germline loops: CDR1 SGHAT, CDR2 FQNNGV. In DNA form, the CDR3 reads TGTGCCAGCAGCTTATGGCCGGGGGTCGACGAGCAGTACTTC. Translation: CASSLWPGVDEQYF.

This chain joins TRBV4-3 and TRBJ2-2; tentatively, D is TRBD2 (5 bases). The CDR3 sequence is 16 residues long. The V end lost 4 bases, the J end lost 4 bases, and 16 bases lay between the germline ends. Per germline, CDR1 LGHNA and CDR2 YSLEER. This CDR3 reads CASSPLRTGGTGELFF. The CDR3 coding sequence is TGCGCCAGCAGCCCTCTAAGGACCGGAGGCACCGGGGAGCTGTTTTTT.

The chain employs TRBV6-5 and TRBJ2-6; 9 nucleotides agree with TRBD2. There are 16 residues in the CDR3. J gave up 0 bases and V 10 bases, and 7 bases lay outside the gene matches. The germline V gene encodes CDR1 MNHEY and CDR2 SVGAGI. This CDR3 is CATTGTSFSGANVLTF. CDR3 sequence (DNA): TGTGCCACTACAGGGACTAGCTTCTCTGGGGCCAACGTCCTGACTTTC.